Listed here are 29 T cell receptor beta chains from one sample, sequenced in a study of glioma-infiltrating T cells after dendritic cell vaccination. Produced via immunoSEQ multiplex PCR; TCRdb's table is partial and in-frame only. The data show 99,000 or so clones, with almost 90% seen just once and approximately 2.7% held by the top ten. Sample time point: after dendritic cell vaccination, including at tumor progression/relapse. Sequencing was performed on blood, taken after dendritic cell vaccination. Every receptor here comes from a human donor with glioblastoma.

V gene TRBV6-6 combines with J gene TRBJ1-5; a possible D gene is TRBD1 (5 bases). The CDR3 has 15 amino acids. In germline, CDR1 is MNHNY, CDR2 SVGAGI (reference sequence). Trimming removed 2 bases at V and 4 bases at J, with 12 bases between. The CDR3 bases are TGTGCCAGCAGTTACCAAGGGGCAAGTAATCAGCCCCAGCATTTT. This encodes CASSYQGASNQPQHF.

The CDR3, as DNA: TGTGCCAGCTCACCGTACCTAGCGGGAGGGAACAATGAGCAGTTCTTC. It yields the protein CASSPYLAGGNNEQFF. The chain combines TRBV18 with TRBJ2-1; 12 positions agree with TRBD2. The germline gives CDR1 KGHSH, CDR2 LQKENI. V was clipped by 3 bases and J by 5 bases; unmatched bases: 5. This CDR3 has 16 residues.

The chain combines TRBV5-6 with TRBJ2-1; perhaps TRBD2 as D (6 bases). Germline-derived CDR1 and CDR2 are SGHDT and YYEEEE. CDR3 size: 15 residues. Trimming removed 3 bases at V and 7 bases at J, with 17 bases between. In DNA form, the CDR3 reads TGTGCCAGCAGCTCCGGGGACTTCTCTGAAAATGAGCAGTTCTTC. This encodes CASSSGDFSENEQFF.

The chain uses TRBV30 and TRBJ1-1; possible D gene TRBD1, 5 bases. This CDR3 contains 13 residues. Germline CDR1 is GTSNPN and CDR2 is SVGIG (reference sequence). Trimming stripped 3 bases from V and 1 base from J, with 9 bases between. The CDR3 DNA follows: TGTGCCTGGAGAACGACAGAGAACACTGAAGCTTTCTTT. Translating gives CAWRTTENTEAFF.

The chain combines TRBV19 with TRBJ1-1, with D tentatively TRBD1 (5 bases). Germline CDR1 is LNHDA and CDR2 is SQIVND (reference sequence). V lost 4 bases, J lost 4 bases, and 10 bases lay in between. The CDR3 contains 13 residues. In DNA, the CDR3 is TGTGCCAGTAGTAAGTCGGGGGGCACTGAAGCTTTCTTT. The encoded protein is CASSKSGGTEAFF. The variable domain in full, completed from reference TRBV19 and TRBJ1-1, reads DGGITQSPKYLFRKEGQNVTLSCEQNLNHDAMYWYRQDPGQGLRLIYYSQIVNDFQKGDIAEGYSVSREKKESFPLTVTSAQKNPTAFYLCASSKSGGTEAFFGQGTRLTVV.

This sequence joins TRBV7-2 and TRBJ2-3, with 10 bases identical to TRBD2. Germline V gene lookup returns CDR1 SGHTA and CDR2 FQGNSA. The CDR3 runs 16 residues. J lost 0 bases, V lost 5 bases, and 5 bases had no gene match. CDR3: CASSPGLADSTDTQYF. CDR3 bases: TGTGCCAGCAGCCCCGGACTAGCGGATAGCACAGATACGCAGTATTTT.

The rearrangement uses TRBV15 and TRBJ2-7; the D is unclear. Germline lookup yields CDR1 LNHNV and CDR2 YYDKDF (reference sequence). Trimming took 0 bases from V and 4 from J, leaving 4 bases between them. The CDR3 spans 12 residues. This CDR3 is CATSRDRYEQYF. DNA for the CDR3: TGTGCCACCAGCAGAGATCGGTACGAGCAGTACTTC.

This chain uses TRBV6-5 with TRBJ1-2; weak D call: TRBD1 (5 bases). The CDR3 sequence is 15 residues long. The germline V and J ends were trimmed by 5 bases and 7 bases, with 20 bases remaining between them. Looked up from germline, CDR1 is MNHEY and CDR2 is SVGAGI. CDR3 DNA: TGTGCCAGCAGTGCCCCCGGGTCAGGGCTGGGTGGCTACACCTTC. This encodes CASSAPGSGLGGYTF.

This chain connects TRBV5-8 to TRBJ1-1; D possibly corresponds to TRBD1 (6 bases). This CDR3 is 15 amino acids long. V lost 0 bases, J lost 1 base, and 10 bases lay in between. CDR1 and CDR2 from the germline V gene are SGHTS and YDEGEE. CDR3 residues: CASSLGTVKNTEAFF. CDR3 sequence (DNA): TGTGCCAGCAGCTTGGGGACAGTGAAGAACACTGAAGCTTTCTTT.

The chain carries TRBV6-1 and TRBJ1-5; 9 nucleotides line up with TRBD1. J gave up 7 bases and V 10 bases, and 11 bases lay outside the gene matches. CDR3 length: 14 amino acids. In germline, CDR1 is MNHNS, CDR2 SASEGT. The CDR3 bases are TGTGCCACCTGGGACAGGGAAATAGAACAGCCCCAGCATTTT. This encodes CATWDREIEQPQHF.

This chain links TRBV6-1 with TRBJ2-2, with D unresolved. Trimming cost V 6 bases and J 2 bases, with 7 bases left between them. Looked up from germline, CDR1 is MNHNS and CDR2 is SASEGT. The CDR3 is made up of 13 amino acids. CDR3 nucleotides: TGTGCCAGCAGGGCCATAAACACCGGGGAGCTGTTTTTT. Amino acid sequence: CASRAINTGELFF.

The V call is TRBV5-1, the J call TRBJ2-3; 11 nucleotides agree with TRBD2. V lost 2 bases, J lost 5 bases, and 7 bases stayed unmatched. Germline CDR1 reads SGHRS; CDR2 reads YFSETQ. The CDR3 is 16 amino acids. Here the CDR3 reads CASSLLLAGDLDTQYF. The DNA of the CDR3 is TGCGCCAGCAGCTTACTACTAGCGGGGGACTTAGATACGCAGTATTTT. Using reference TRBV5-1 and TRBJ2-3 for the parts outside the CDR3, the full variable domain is KAGVTQTPRYLIKTRGQQVTLSCSPISGHRSVSWYQQTPGQGLQFLFEYFSETQRNKGNFPGRFSGRQFSNSRSEMNVSTLELGDSALYLCASSLLLAGDLDTQYFGPGTRLTVL.

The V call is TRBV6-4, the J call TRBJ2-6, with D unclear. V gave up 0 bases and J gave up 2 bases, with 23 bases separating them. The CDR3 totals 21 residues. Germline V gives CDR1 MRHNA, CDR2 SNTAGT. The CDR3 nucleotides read TGTGCCAGCAGTGACTCTAATGCCGGTGCGGCTGGAGAGCCTGGGGCCAACGTCCTGACTTTC. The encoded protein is CASSDSNAGAAGEPGANVLTF.

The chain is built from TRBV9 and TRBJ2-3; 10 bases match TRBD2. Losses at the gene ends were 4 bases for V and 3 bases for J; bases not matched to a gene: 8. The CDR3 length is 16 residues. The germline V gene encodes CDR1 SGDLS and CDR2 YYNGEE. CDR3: CASSSLTSGRTDTQYF. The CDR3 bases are TGTGCCAGCAGCTCCCTGACTAGCGGGCGTACAGATACGCAGTATTTT.

The CDR3 is CAWTLRGTKGEKGYTF. The CDR3 coding sequence is TGTGCCTGGACCCTCCGGGGAACCAAGGGGGAGAAAGGCTACACCTTC. The chain has TRBV30 and TRBJ1-2; tentative D call: TRBD1 (6 bases). The CDR3 spans 16 residues. In germline, CDR1 is GTSNPN, CDR2 SVGIG (reference sequence). Trimming removed 4 bases from V and 8 bases from J, with 26 bases in between. Looking up the rest from reference TRBV30 and TRBJ1-2 gives the full variable domain: SQTIHQWPATLVQPVGSPLSLECTVEGTSNPNLYWYRQAAGRGLQLLFYSVGIGQISSEVPQNLSASRPQDRQFILSSKKLLLSDSGFYLCAWTLRGTKGEKGYTFGSGTRLTVV.

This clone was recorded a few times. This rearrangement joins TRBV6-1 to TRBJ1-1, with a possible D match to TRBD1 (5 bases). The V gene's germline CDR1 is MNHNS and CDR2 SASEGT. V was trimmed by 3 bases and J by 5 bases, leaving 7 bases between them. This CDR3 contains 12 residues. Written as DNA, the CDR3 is TGTGCCAGCAGTGAGCACAGGACTGAAGCTTTCTTT. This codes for CASSEHRTEAFF.

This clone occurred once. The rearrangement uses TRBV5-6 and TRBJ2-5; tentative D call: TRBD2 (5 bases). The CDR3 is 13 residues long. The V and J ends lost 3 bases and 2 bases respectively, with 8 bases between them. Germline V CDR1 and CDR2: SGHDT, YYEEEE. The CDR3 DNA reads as TGTGCCAGCAGCTCGACTAAACAAGAGACCCAGTACTTC. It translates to CASSSTKQETQYF.

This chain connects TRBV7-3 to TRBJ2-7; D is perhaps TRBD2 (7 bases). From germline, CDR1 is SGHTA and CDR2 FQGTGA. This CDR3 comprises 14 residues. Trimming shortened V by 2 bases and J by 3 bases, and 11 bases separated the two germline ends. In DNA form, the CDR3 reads TGTGCCAGCAGCTTACAGGGGAGGGGCTACGAGCAGTACTTC. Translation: CASSLQGRGYEQYF. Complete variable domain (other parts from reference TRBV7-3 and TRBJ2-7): GAGVSQTPSNKVTEKGKYVELRCDPISGHTALYWYRQSLGQGPEFLIYFQGTGAADDSGLPNDRFFAVRPEGSVSTLKIQRTERGDSAVYLCASSLQGRGYEQYFGPGTRLTVT.

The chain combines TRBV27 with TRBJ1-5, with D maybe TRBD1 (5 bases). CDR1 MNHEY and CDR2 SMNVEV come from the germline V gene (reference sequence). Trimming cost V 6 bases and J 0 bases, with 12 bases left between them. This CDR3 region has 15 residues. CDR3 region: CASSRTPYSNQPQHF. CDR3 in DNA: TGTGCCAGCAGCCGGACACCCTATAGCAATCAGCCCCAGCATTTT.

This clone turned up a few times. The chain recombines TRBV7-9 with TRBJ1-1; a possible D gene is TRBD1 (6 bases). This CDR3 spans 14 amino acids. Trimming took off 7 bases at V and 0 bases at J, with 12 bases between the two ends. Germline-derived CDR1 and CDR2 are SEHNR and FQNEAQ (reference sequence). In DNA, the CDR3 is TGTGCCAGCACCTACAGGGCGGTGAACACTGAAGCTTTCTTT. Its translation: CASTYRAVNTEAFF.

CDR3 sequence reads: CASSGGKNTGELFF. The DNA for the CDR3 is TGTGCCAGCAGTGGAGGGAAAAACACCGGGGAGCTGTTTTTT. The J gene is TRBJ2-2, the V gene TRBV2, with a possible D match to TRBD2 (5 bases). This CDR3 has 14 amino acids. Germline lookup yields CDR1 SNHLY and CDR2 FYNNEI. Trimming removed 4 bases from V and 2 bases from J, with 8 bases in between.

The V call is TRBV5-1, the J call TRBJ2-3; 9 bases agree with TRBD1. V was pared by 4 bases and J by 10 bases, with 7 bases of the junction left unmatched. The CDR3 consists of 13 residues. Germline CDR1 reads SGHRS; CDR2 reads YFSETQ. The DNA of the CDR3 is TGCGCCAGCAGCCAGGGACAGGGTGGATCGCAGTATTTT. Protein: CASSQGQGGSQYF.

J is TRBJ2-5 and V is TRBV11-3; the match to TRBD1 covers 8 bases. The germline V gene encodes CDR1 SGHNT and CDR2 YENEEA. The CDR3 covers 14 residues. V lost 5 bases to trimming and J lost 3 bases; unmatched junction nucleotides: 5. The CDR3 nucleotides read TGTGCCAGCAGCATTTCGACAGGGGAAGAGACCCAGTACTTC. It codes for CASSISTGEETQYF.

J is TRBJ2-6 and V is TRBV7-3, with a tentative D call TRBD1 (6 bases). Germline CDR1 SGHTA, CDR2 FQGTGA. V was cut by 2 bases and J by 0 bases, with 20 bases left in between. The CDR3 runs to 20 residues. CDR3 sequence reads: CASSLESFGGGPSGANVLTF. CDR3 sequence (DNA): TGTGCCAGCAGCTTAGAATCTTTTGGGGGCGGACCCTCTGGGGCCAACGTCCTGACTTTC.

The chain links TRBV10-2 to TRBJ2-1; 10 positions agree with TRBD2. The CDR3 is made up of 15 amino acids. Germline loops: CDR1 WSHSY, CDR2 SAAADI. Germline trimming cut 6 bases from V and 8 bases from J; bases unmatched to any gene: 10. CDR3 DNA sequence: TGCGCCAGCAGGGCTAGCGGGGGCCCCGAGGATGAGCAGTTCTTC. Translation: CASRASGGPEDEQFF.

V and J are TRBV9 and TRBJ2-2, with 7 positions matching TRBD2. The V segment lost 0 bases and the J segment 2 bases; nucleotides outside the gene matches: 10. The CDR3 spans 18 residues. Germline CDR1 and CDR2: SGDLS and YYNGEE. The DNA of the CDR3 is TGTGCCAGCAGCGTAGAATTACGGCTAGCGGAAAACACCGGGGAGCTGTTTTTT. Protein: CASSVELRLAENTGELFF.

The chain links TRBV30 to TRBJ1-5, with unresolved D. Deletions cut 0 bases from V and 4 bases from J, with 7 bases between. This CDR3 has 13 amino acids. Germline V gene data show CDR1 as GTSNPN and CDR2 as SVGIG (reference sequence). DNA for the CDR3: TGTGCCTGGAGTGTTGATCAGAATCAGCCCCAGCATTTT. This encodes CAWSVDQNQPQHF.

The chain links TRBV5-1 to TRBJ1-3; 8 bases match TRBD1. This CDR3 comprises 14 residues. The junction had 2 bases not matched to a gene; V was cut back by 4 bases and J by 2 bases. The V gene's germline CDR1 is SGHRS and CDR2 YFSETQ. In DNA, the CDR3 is TGCGCCAGCAGCCCGGGACAGGCTGGAAACACCATATATTTT. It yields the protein CASSPGQAGNTIYF.

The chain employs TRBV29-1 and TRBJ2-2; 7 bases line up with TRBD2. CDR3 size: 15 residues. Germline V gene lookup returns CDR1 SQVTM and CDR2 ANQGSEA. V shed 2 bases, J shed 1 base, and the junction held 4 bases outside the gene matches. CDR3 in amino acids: CSVESWGGNTGELFF. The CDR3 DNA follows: TGCAGCGTTGAATCGTGGGGGGGGAACACCGGGGAGCTGTTTTTT.